These T cell receptor beta chains were read from a single sample in a study of blood T cell repertoires in COVID-19. Data came from immunoSEQ multiplex PCR; TCRdb stores just in-frame clones and leaves some out. The data contain about 180,000 clones, just under 80% of them singletons. The sample comprised peripheral blood. The receptor set was obtained from a man in his 70s with active or convalescent COVID-19. The CDR3 runs from the conserved cysteine through the conserved F or W. Each record gives: J gene, V gene, CDR3 length, clone size, D gene, CDR3 protein, CDR3 DNA. The D gene is left open where the match is weak. Some rows have no size entry. The others give once, few or many, or a class for an expanded clone.

TRBJ1-3 TRBV6-5 16 - - CASSYQGQGSGNTIYF TGTGCCAGCAGTTACCAGGGGCAGGGGAGCGGAAACACCATATATTTT
TRBJ1-1 TRBV30 14 - - CAWSALTGNTEAFF TGTGCCTGGAGTGCGCTAACGGGGAACACTGAAGCTTTCTTT
TRBJ1-2 TRBV6-6 16 - TRBD1 CASSYQGQGKDYGYTF TGTGCCAGCAGTTACCAGGGACAGGGGAAGGACTATGGCTACACCTTC
TRBJ2-1 TRBV9 15 - TRBD1 CASSVDTGAYNEQFF TGTGCCAGCAGCGTAGATACAGGGGCCTACAATGAGCAGTTCTTC
TRBJ1-2 TRBV12-3/TRBV12-4 12 - - CASSLSGLGYTF TGTGCCAGCAGTTTATCAGGTCTTGGCTACACCTTC
TRBJ2-1 TRBV7-2 15 - TRBD1 CASSSGTGYTGEQFF TGTGCCAGCAGCAGTGGGACAGGGTATACTGGAGAGCAGTTCTTC
TRBJ1-6 TRBV7-8 15 - - CASSLGSSYNSPLHF TGTGCCAGCAGCCTCGGGAGCTCCTATAATTCACCCCTCCACTTT
TRBJ1-1 TRBV3-1/TRBV3-2 13 - - CASSQAGYAEAFF TGTGCCAGCAGCCAAGCGGGGTACGCTGAAGCTTTCTTT
TRBJ2-1 TRBV11-2 13 - - CASSSGTVNEQFF TGTGCCAGCAGCTCGGGAACTGTCAATGAGCAGTTCTTC
TRBJ2-1 TRBV29-1 14 - - CSGGRGGGYNEQFF TGCAGCGGGGGACGTGGGGGCGGCTACAATGAGCAGTTCTTC
TRBJ1-1 TRBV3-1/TRBV3-2 14 - - CASKARGENTEAFF TGTGCCAGCAAAGCCAGGGGCGAGAACACTGAAGCTTTCTTT
TRBJ1-5 TRBV6-2/TRBV6-3 13 - - CASSYQEDQPQHF TGTGCCAGCAGTTATCAAGAGGATCAGCCCCAGCATTTT
TRBJ2-3 TRBV24-1 14 - - CATAGNRNTDTQYF TGTGCCACCGCCGGGAACCGAAACACAGATACGCAGTATTTT
TRBJ1-6 TRBV9 14 few - CASSVGSGESPLHF TGTGCCAGCAGCGTAGGTTCAGGGGAATCACCCCTCCACTTT
TRBJ1-6 TRBV28 13 - - CASTLRGNSPLHF TGTGCCAGCACCTTAAGGGGGAATTCACCCCTCCACTTT
TRBJ2-7 TRBV6-2/TRBV6-3 15 - - CASSVGAGETYEQYF TGTGCCAGCAGTGTAGGGGCAGGAGAGACCTACGAGCAGTACTTC
TRBJ2-3 TRBV24-1 15 once TRBD1 CATSEGTGLTDTQYF TGTGCCACCAGTGAGGGGACAGGGCTCACAGATACGCAGTATTTT
TRBJ1-1 TRBV5-1 13 few TRBD1 CASSSQGATEAFF TGCGCCAGCAGCTCTCAGGGGGCGACTGAAGCTTTCTTT
TRBJ2-7 TRBV4-1 15 - TRBD2 CASSQGRGEGYEQYF TGCGCCAGCAGCCAAGGCCGGGGGGAGGGGTACGAGCAGTACTTC
TRBJ1-3 TRBV30 14 - - CAYSTGYSGNTIYF TGTGCCTACAGCACCGGTTACTCTGGAAACACCATATATTTT
TRBJ2-1 TRBV19 15 - - CASSIGQGIIYEQFF TGTGCCAGTAGTATAGGGCAGGGGATTATATATGAGCAGTTCTTC
TRBJ2-1 TRBV11-3 13 - - CASSLGADNEQFF TGTGCCAGCAGCTTAGGGGCAGACAATGAGCAGTTCTTC
TRBJ2-7 TRBV2 16 - TRBD2 CASSTTRLAGAYEQYF TGTGCCAGCAGTACCACCCGACTAGCGGGAGCCTACGAGCAGTACTTC
TRBJ1-1 TRBV10-3 14 - TRBD1 CAIGGQGLNTEAFF TGTGCCATCGGTGGACAGGGGCTGAACACTGAAGCTTTCTTT
TRBJ1-6 TRBV15 16 - TRBD1 CATSRDPGTGASPLHF TGTGCCACCAGCAGAGACCCCGGGACAGGGGCTTCACCCCTCCACTTT
TRBJ2-1 TRBV19 12 - TRBD2 CASTSGGQEQFF TGTGCCAGTACTAGCGGGGGGCAGGAGCAGTTCTTC
TRBJ1-3 TRBV9 16 - TRBD1 CASSPAGQVTGNTIYF TGTGCCAGCAGCCCGGCCGGACAGGTAACTGGAAACACCATATATTTT
TRBJ1-2 TRBV6-5 13 - - CASGSRQGDGYTF TGTGCCTCTGGAAGCCGGCAGGGTGACGGCTACACCTTC
TRBJ2-1 TRBV9 11 - - CASSGEDEQFF TGTGCCAGCAGCGGCGAGGATGAGCAGTTCTTC
TRBJ2-7 TRBV7-2 15 few TRBD2 CASSLGLAGSYEQYF TGTGCCAGCAGCCTGGGACTAGCGGGCTCCTACGAGCAGTACTTC
TRBJ1-1 TRBV18 14 - - CASSPETGNTEAFF TGTGCCAGCTCACCAGAGACAGGAAACACTGAAGCTTTCTTT
TRBJ2-3 TRBV5-1 15 - - CASSLALEGSDTQYF TGCGCCAGCAGCTTGGCCTTGGAGGGGTCAGATACGCAGTATTTT
TRBJ1-5 TRBV3-1/TRBV3-2 15 - - CASSQDLTQNQPQHF TGTGCCAGCAGCCAAGACCTAACGCAAAATCAGCCCCAGCATTTT
TRBJ2-1 TRBV6-2/TRBV6-3 16 - TRBD1 CASSSHRQGSYNEQFF TGTGCCAGCAGTTCTCACAGACAGGGGTCCTACAATGAGCAGTTCTTC
TRBJ1-4 TRBV2 15 - - CASSAQEGEGEKLFF TGTGCCAGCAGTGCCCAGGAGGGGGAGGGTGAAAAACTGTTTTTT
TRBJ1-6 TRBV3-1/TRBV3-2 17 - TRBD1 CASTQGEPDRANSPLHF TGTGCCAGCACTCAAGGGGAGCCGGACAGGGCAAATTCACCCCTCCACTTT